These 29 T cell receptor beta chains came from one sample sequenced in a study of cytomegalovirus exposure and HLA in healthy donors. Profiling relied on immunoSEQ multiplex PCR, and the TCRdb table lists in-frame clones only, not all of them. The table shows some 140,000 clones, with around four fifths occurring only once. Material for sequencing was PBMCs. The receptors here all came from a man aged 25-45 years in good health and CMV-seropositive.

This clone occurred once. The chain has TRBV7-9 and TRBJ2-5; tentative D call: TRBD2 (5 bases). Trimming took 3 bases from V and 11 from J, leaving 10 bases between them. The CDR3 runs to 11 residues. Germline assignment: CDR1 SEHNR and CDR2 FQNEAQ (reference sequence). The CDR3 DNA follows: TGTGCCAGCAGCTTGGACTTTTTTCAGTACTTC. This codes for CASSLDFFQYF.

This clone has only one observation. The DNA of the CDR3 is TGCAGCGTTGTTCCCAGGCTTATGGGCTATGGCTACACCTTC. Its translation is CSVVPRLMGYGYTF. The chain combines TRBV29-1 with TRBJ1-2; unclear D gene. The V and J ends lost 4 bases and 4 bases respectively, with 16 bases between them. Germline CDR1 reads SQVTM; CDR2 reads ANQGSEA. The CDR3 has 14 residues.

In this sample, this clone turned up a few times. The gene calls are TRBV19 and TRBJ2-7, with TRBD2 matching over 8 bases. J was trimmed by 5 bases and V by 11 bases; bases with no gene match: 11. The CDR3 consists of 13 residues. Germline loops: CDR1 LNHDA, CDR2 SQIVND (reference sequence). The CDR3 here is CAGKRERKDEQYF. The CDR3 coding sequence is TGTGCCGGGAAGCGGGAGCGGAAAGACGAGCAGTACTTC. The full variable domain, with the rest looked up from reference TRBV19 and TRBJ2-7, is DGGITQSPKYLFRKEGQNVTLSCEQNLNHDAMYWYRQDPGQGLRLIYYSQIVNDFQKGDIAEGYSVSREKKESFPLTVTSAQKNPTAFYLCAGKRERKDEQYFGPGTRLTVT.

The chain is built from TRBV2 and TRBJ2-2; D may be TRBD2 (6 bases). CDR1 and CDR2 from the germline V gene are SNHLY and FYNNEI. Deletions cut 11 bases from V and 1 base from J, with 14 bases between. The CDR3 is made up of 14 amino acids. The CDR3 region is CAGRGGLNTGELFF. As DNA, the CDR3 is TGTGCCGGAAGAGGAGGGTTGAACACCGGGGAGCTGTTTTTT.

This clone appeared a single time. This chain connects TRBV12-5 to TRBJ2-2; the match to TRBD1 covers 8 bases. Trimming cost V 5 bases and J 1 base; bases outside gene matches: 9. This CDR3 spans 17 amino acids. CDR1 LGHNT and CDR2 FRNRAP come from the germline V gene. This CDR3 reads CASGPQRDRWNTGELFF. Here the CDR3 DNA reads TGTGCTAGTGGTCCACAACGGGACAGGTGGAACACCGGGGAGCTGTTTTTT.

This clone showed up just once. The CDR3: CASSYGTAIQETQYF. The CDR3 DNA reads TGTGCCAGCAGCTACGGGACAGCCATTCAAGAGACCCAGTACTTC. V and J are TRBV7-9 and TRBJ2-5; 7 bases align to TRBD1. The CDR3 extends over 15 amino acids. Germline V gene sequence: CDR1 SEHNR, CDR2 FQNEAQ (reference sequence). Trimming took 4 bases from V and 2 from J; bases not matched to a gene: 7.

This CDR3 is CASSVRGLDTQYF. CDR3 bases: TGTGCCAGCAGCGTAAGGGGGCTGGATACGCAGTATTTT. V is TRBV9 and J is TRBJ2-3; 7 bases line up with TRBD1. V lost 1 base and J lost 6; bases outside the gene matches: 2. CDR3 length equals 13 residues. Germline loops: CDR1 SGDLS, CDR2 YYNGEE.

The chain uses TRBV5-6 and TRBJ2-1, with a possible D match to TRBD1 (5 bases). CDR3 length: 12 amino acids. Germline V lookup: CDR1 SGHDT, CDR2 YYEEEE. Trimming took 3 bases from V and 9 from J, leaving 10 bases between them. The CDR3 region is CASSSRRGEQFF. The CDR3 DNA follows: TGTGCCAGCAGCTCCCGTAGGGGTGAGCAGTTCTTC.

This sequence joins TRBV11-2 and TRBJ1-6; no reliable D call. Germline-derived CDR1 and CDR2 are SGHAT and FQNNGV. V dropped 1 base and J dropped 7 bases, with 5 bases sitting between them. This CDR3 is built from 13 residues. DNA for the CDR3: TGTGCCAGCAGCTTAGGCGGAAATTCACCCCTCCACTTT. Translating gives CASSLGGNSPLHF.

The chain is built from TRBV6-6 and TRBJ1-5; 8 bases agree with TRBD1. Germline V gene data show CDR1 as MNHNY and CDR2 as SVGAGI (reference sequence). Unmatched junction bases numbered 7, after V lost 7 bases and J lost 5 bases. The CDR3 consists of 14 residues. The CDR3 spells CASNDRGRDQPQHF. CDR3 nucleotides: TGTGCCAGCAATGACAGGGGTAGGGATCAGCCCCAGCATTTT.

The V gene is TRBV6-5, the J gene TRBJ2-7; D is ambiguous. Germline V gene lookup returns CDR1 MNHEY and CDR2 SVGAGI. The CDR3 has 13 amino acids. The V end was cut by 6 bases, the J end by 3 bases, with 12 bases between. As DNA, the CDR3 is TGTGCCAGCAGCCGACGGGTCGACTACGAGCAGTACTTC. As protein: CASSRRVDYEQYF.

Concerning this clone: The conserved closing phenylalanine or tryptophan is absent in this CDR3, likely reflecting a read error. The gene calls are TRBV30 and TRBJ1-2; D gene uncertain. The germline CDR1 and CDR2 sequences are GTSNPN and SVGIG (reference sequence). The CDR3 contains 13 residues. The V end was cut by 0 bases, the J end by 8 bases, with 13 bases between. The CDR3 nucleotides are TGTGCCTGGAGTGTACTAGGCGGGGTAGGCTACACCCTC. This sequence encodes CAWSVLGGVGYTL.

This chain uses TRBV18 with TRBJ2-7; 12 bases agree with TRBD1. J lost 7 bases, V lost 4 bases, and 11 bases had no gene match. This CDR3 contains 16 residues. The germline V gene encodes CDR1 KGHSH and CDR2 LQKENI. The DNA of the CDR3 is TGTGCCAGCTCACAGGGACAGGGGGCCTCGGCGGGGGAGCAGTACTTC. Protein sequence: CASSQGQGASAGEQYF.

The V and J genes are TRBV5-1 and TRBJ2-5, with 8 bases that match TRBD1. Looked up from germline, CDR1 is SGHRS and CDR2 is YFSETQ. The CDR3 consists of 14 residues. Trimming cost V 4 bases and J 1 base; bases outside gene matches: 3. DNA of the CDR3: TGCGCCAGCAGCACCGGACAGGGCCAAGAGACCCAGTACTTC. Protein: CASSTGQGQETQYF.

This chain connects TRBV4-2 to TRBJ2-7, with 7 bases matching TRBD2. In germline, CDR1 is LGHNA, CDR2 YNFKEQ. CDR3 length: 16 amino acids. V was pared by 0 bases and J by 3 bases, with 8 bases of the junction left unmatched. The CDR3 DNA reads as TGTGCCAGCAGCCAAGACCCAGGACTAGGATACTACGAGCAGTACTTC. This sequence encodes CASSQDPGLGYYEQYF.

The rearrangement uses TRBV10-3 and TRBJ2-7, with TRBD2 matching over 14 bases. The germline V gene encodes CDR1 ENHRY and CDR2 SYGVKD. V shed 6 bases and J 6 bases; nucleotides not matched to a gene: 4. This CDR3 region has 14 residues. The DNA for the CDR3 is TGTGCCATCAGGGGACTAGCGGGGGATGGCGAGCAGTACTTC. Translating gives CAIRGLAGDGEQYF.

V usage is TRBV13 and J usage is TRBJ2-7, with 9 bases matching TRBD1. J gave up 4 bases and V 2 bases, and 6 bases lay outside the gene matches. Germline CDR1 reads PRHDT; CDR2 reads FYEKMQ (reference sequence). This CDR3 contains 15 residues. The chain's CDR3 is CASSLLRDRDYEQYF. The CDR3 coding sequence is TGTGCCAGCAGCTTACTCCGGGACAGGGATTACGAGCAGTACTTC.

This clone has ten or more counts. The J gene is TRBJ1-2, the V gene TRBV5-1; the match to TRBD1 covers 8 bases. The CDR3 is made up of 14 amino acids. Trimming removed 3 bases from V and 7 bases from J; junction bases left unmatched: 8. Germline V CDR1 and CDR2: SGHRS, YFSETQ. In DNA form, the CDR3 reads TGCGCCAGCAGCTGGGCGGACAGGGCAGGTGGCTACACCTTC. This translates into CASSWADRAGGYTF.

This chain uses TRBV11-2 with TRBJ2-7, with 7 bases lining up with TRBD1. J gave up 6 bases and V 1 base, and 15 bases lay outside the gene matches. The CDR3 has 17 residues. The V gene's germline CDR1 is SGHAT and CDR2 FQNNGV. This CDR3 reads CASSLVPRAGGKVEQYF. The CDR3 coding sequence is TGTGCCAGCAGCTTAGTGCCAAGGGCAGGGGGAAAGGTCGAGCAGTACTTC.

This clone has just one count. CDR3 in DNA: TGTGCCAGCAGTTTATCCCGGACAGGGGTCGGCTACACCTTC. Encoded protein: CASSLSRTGVGYTF. This chain connects TRBV27 to TRBJ1-2; 9 bases are a match to TRBD1. Losses at the gene ends were 0 bases for V and 8 bases for J; bases not matched to a gene: 4. This CDR3 spans 14 amino acids. Germline loops: CDR1 MNHEY, CDR2 SMNVEV (reference sequence).

This rearrangement joins TRBV5-4 to TRBJ1-6, with a possible D match to TRBD1 (6 bases). Between the trimmed V and J ends, which lost 2 bases and 7 bases, there was a span of 13 bases. Germline V gene lookup returns CDR1 SGHNT and CDR2 YYREEE (reference sequence). This CDR3 has 15 residues. The CDR3 protein is CASSLEGQLNSPLHF. For the CDR3, the DNA is TGTGCCAGCAGCTTAGAAGGACAGCTGAATTCACCCCTCCACTTT.

The chain combines TRBV5-1 with TRBJ2-7; the match to TRBD1 covers 7 bases. Germline V gene lookup returns CDR1 SGHRS and CDR2 YFSETQ. Trimming took 6 bases from V and 3 from J; bases not matched to a gene: 3. This CDR3 is 12 amino acids long. The CDR3 bases are TGCGCCAGCACCGACAGGGACTACGAGCAGTACTTC. Translating gives CASTDRDYEQYF.

The chain employs TRBV18 and TRBJ1-3; D is ambiguous. The CDR3 runs to 14 residues. The germline V gene has CDR1 KGHSH and CDR2 LQKENI. The ends were cut back, 0 bases at V and 8 bases at J, with 11 bases in the middle. CDR3 coding DNA: TGTGCCAGCTCACCACCGTACGGGGTTGACACCATATATTTT. It specifies CASSPPYGVDTIYF.

This clone came up a few times. The rearrangement links TRBV18 to TRBJ1-2, with D uncertain. Trimming stripped 6 bases from V and 7 bases from J, with 15 bases between. The germline CDR1 and CDR2 sequences are KGHSH and LQKENI. This CDR3 contains 13 residues. In nucleotides, the CDR3 is TGTGCCAGCTCCGACTCCAGAGTTCGTGGCTACACCTTC. Its protein product is CASSDSRVRGYTF.

The chain joins TRBV19 to TRBJ1-1, with D uncertain. This CDR3 region has 19 residues. Per germline, CDR1 LNHDA and CDR2 SQIVND (reference sequence). V shed 3 bases and J shed 1 base, with 24 bases lying between them. The CDR3 DNA reads TGTGCCAGTAGTATTGAGTGGAGTCGGTACGGGGTAAGGAACACTGAAGCTTTCTTT. It translates to CASSIEWSRYGVRNTEAFF.

CDR3 in DNA: TGTGCCAGCAGCCAACCTGCTACGGGACAGGGGTTCTACGAGCAGTACTTC. The encoded protein is CASSQPATGQGFYEQYF. This chain connects TRBV4-2 to TRBJ2-7; the match to TRBD1 covers 10 bases. From germline, CDR1 is LGHNA and CDR2 YNFKEQ. The CDR3 covers 17 residues. V shed 2 bases and J 3 bases; nucleotides not matched to a gene: 10.

J is TRBJ2-7 and V is TRBV18, with 8 bases matching TRBD2. The CDR3 contains 16 residues. V shed 3 bases and J 4 bases; nucleotides not matched to a gene: 11. Germline-derived CDR1 and CDR2 are KGHSH and LQKENI. CDR3 sequence reads: CASSPNPAGVRYEQYF. The DNA of the CDR3 is TGTGCCAGCTCACCGAACCCAGCGGGAGTACGGTACGAGCAGTACTTC.

The chain carries TRBV7-2 and TRBJ1-4, with 9 bases fitting TRBD1. This CDR3 spans 14 amino acids. CDR1 and CDR2 from the germline V gene are SGHTA and FQGNSA. V dropped 3 bases and J dropped 10; count of bases not matched to a gene: 6. The CDR3 sequence is CASSFPGTGRKLFF. CDR3 coding DNA: TGTGCCAGCAGCTTCCCAGGGACAGGGAGAAAACTGTTTTTT.

This clone was counted a few times. V is TRBV10-2 and J is TRBJ1-3, with a weak D call TRBD1 (5 bases). The V and J ends lost 7 bases and 0 bases respectively, with 7 bases between them. The CDR3 is 13 amino acids. Germline CDR1 is WSHSY and CDR2 is SAAADI. The CDR3 coding sequence is TGCGCCAGCACAGGGAACTCTGGAAACACCATATATTTT. It translates to CASTGNSGNTIYF.